This T cell receptor beta chain comes out of a study of monozygotic twins with cystic fibrosis. Sequencing was performed with immunoSEQ multiplex PCR; in TCRdb, only in-frame clones are kept and a portion is missing. The sample includes around 26,000 clones, approximately 96% of them seen just once. Regarding this clone: Its specificity is not known.

Germline values: CDR1 SGHRS, CDR2 YFSETQ. V gave up 3 bases and J gave up 4 bases, with 10 bases separating them. This CDR3 has 13 residues. Study-wide results and limits: Unrelated CF individuals shared fewer identical clonotypes than monozygotic CF twins.

The receptor's source is a girl aged 2 to 9 with cystic fibrosis. Sample: blood. The rearrangement uses TRBV5-1 and TRBJ2-5; D possibly uses TRBD1 or TRBD2 (5 bases each). CDR3 in amino acids: CASSYGTGETQYF. The CDR3 nucleotides read TGCGCCAGCAGCTATGGGACGGGAGAGACCCAGTACTTC.